The 7 T cell receptor beta chains below were found in one sample sequenced in a study of vaccination and CD4 T cells after COVID-19. Sequenced with the Oncomine TCR Beta short-read assay was DNA taken from cultured CD4+ T cells. TCRdb processed the PCR reads anew with MiXCR; each CDR3 protein has one entry. The sample has about 21,000 distinct CDR3 sequences, around 62% seen once. Treatment here: roughly 11-day PBMC culture with coronavirus spike peptide pools or control peptides (ViraFEST assay). The antigens for these receptors are not known. The sample in question was CD4+ T cells from blood, cultured in vitro, obtained before SARS-CoV-2 vaccination. These TCRs come from a human donor who received a COVID-19 vaccine.

This clonotype was detected only once. The chain joins TRBV20-1 to TRBJ1-5; weak D call: TRBD1 (6 bases). Germline lookup yields CDR1 DFQATT and CDR2 SNEGSKA (reference sequence). The CDR3 length is 13 residues. Trimming stripped 3 bases from V and 7 bases from J, with 13 bases between. For the CDR3, the DNA is TGCAGTGCTAGGACGGGGGGCGGCCAGCCCCAGCATTTT. It is translated as CSARTGGGQPQHF.

The chain recombines TRBV28 with TRBJ1-1, with unresolved D. CDR3 length: 16 residues. The germline CDR1 and CDR2 sequences are MDHEN and SYDVKM. Trimming removed 1 base at V and 2 bases at J, with 14 bases between. The CDR3 bases are TGTGCCAGCAGTTTATCGGCCTCCAGGACCAACACTGAAGCTTTCTTT. Its translation: CASSLSASRTNTEAFF. The full variable domain, with the rest looked up from reference TRBV28 and TRBJ1-1, is DVKVTQSSRYLVKRTGEKVFLECVQDMDHENMFWYRQDPGLGLRLIYFSYDVKMKEKGDIPEGYSVSREKKERFSLILESASTNQTSMYLCASSLSASRTNTEAFFGQGTRLTVV.

The chain carries TRBV24-1 and TRBJ1-2; 8 bases align to TRBD1. The CDR3 runs to 13 residues. V lost 6 bases, J lost 2 bases, and 1 base stayed unmatched. In germline, CDR1 is KGHDR, CDR2 SFDVKD. Here the CDR3 DNA reads TGTGCCACCAGTAGGACAGGGAACTATGGCTACACCTTC. This gives the protein CATSRTGNYGYTF.

The chain combines TRBV30 with TRBJ1-2, with D possibly being TRBD1 (5 bases). The CDR3 is 11 amino acids. V was shortened by 0 bases and J by 6 bases, with 5 bases between the two germline ends. CDR1 GTSNPN and CDR2 SVGIG come from the germline V gene (reference sequence). CDR3 in amino acids: CAWSVRDGYTF. For the CDR3, the DNA is TGTGCCTGGAGTGTCAGGGATGGCTACACCTTC.

This clonotype was found once. The chain employs TRBV5-4 and TRBJ2-7; TRBD1 matches at 11 bases. The CDR3 length is 13 residues. Unmatched junction bases numbered 6, after V lost 4 bases and J lost 9 bases. Looked up from germline, CDR1 is SGHNT and CDR2 is YYREEE (reference sequence). The CDR3 DNA reads TGTGCCAGCAGCCTTGGACAGGGGGCTGGGCAGTACTTC. Translating gives CASSLGQGAGQYF.

J is TRBJ1-6 and V is TRBV5-4, with a possible D match to TRBD1 (6 bases). This CDR3 spans 15 amino acids. Trimming took 5 bases from V and 3 from J, leaving 12 bases between them. The germline CDR1 and CDR2 sequences are SGHNT and YYREEE (reference sequence). The CDR3 reads CASSPGQNYNSPLHF. CDR3 DNA sequence: TGTGCCAGCAGTCCCGGACAGAACTATAATTCACCCCTCCACTTT.

This clonotype was counted between two and nine times. The J gene is TRBJ1-2, the V gene TRBV6-1; D may be TRBD1 (6 bases). Germline-derived CDR1 and CDR2 are MNHNS and SASEGT. The CDR3 runs 18 residues. V was pared by 6 bases and J by 0 bases, with 23 bases between. The CDR3 coding sequence is TGTGCCAGCAGCGCTTTTACAGCCAAACAGGGATCTAACTATGGCTACACCTTC. It is translated as CASSAFTAKQGSNYGYTF.